This T cell receptor (beta chain) was captured by sequencing in a study of identical twins. The CDR3 consists of 14 residues. Germline V gene data show CDR1 as SGHRS and CDR2 as YFSETQ. After removal of 3 bases from V and 1 base from J, the junction contained 4 bases not matched to a gene. Everyone who gave samples was a healthy Caucasian. This clonotype was recorded many times. One entry per CDR3 protein results from TCRdb running MiXCR on the 5' RACE reads. This table has 350,000 to 450,000 distinct CDR3 sequences, 15% to 20% appearing once. The sequence derives from a man in his forties or fifties in good health. This rearrangement joins TRBV5-1 to TRBJ2-7, with 7 bases lining up with TRBD1. Sequencing used naive T cells sorted from blood. CDR3 sequence: CASSSYRGSYEQYF. The CDR3 coding sequence is TGCGCCAGCAGCTCCTACAGGGGATCCTACGAGCAGTACTTC.